A single sample is the source of the 18 T cell receptor beta chains below, sequenced in a study of blood T cell repertoires in COVID-19. Method: immunoSEQ multiplex PCR; TCRdb's copy keeps in-frame clones and lacks some. The sample records roughly 95,000 clones, about four fifths being singletons. Sequencing used peripheral blood. The receptors stem from a man older than 75 with acute or convalescent COVID-19.

The genes are TRBV7-2 and TRBJ2-3; D is ambiguous. Germline V gene lookup returns CDR1 SGHTA and CDR2 FQGNSA. This CDR3 has 14 residues. V was pared by 0 bases and J by 1 base, with 5 bases between. This CDR3 is CASSLARGTDTQYF. The CDR3 region has the DNA TGTGCCAGCAGCTTAGCTCGGGGCACAGATACGCAGTATTTT.

This clone has a handful of counts. V and J are TRBV11-3 and TRBJ2-1; 12 positions agree with TRBD2. This CDR3 is built from 19 residues. Trimming removed 5 bases from V and 6 bases from J; junction bases left unmatched: 17. CDR1 and CDR2 (germline): SGHNT, YENEEA. CDR3 sequence: CASSPTGASGRARGNEQFF. The CDR3 DNA is TGTGCCAGCAGCCCCACCGGGGCTAGCGGGAGGGCCAGGGGCAATGAGCAGTTCTTC. The variable domain in full, completed from reference TRBV11-3 and TRBJ2-1, reads EAGVVQSPRYKIIEKKQPVAFWCNPISGHNTLYWYLQNLGQGPELLIRYENEEAVDDSQLPKDRFSAERLKGVDSTLKIQPAELGDSAVYLCASSPTGASGRARGNEQFFGPGTRLTVL.

This clone has just a few counts. J is TRBJ1-2 and V is TRBV5-1; weak D call: TRBD1 (5 bases). Trimming removed 7 bases from V and 5 bases from J, with 18 bases in between. The CDR3 consists of 14 residues. In germline, CDR1 is SGHRS, CDR2 YFSETQ. CDR3 region: CASGKMDTAYGYTF. The CDR3 nucleotides are TGCGCCAGCGGCAAAATGGACACCGCGTATGGCTACACCTTC. The full variable domain, with the rest looked up from reference TRBV5-1 and TRBJ1-2, is KAGVTQTPRYLIKTRGQQVTLSCSPISGHRSVSWYQQTPGQGLQFLFEYFSETQRNKGNFPGRFSGRQFSNSRSEMNVSTLELGDSALYLCASGKMDTAYGYTFGSGTRLTVV.

The chain is built from TRBV25-1 and TRBJ1-3; the D is unclear. This CDR3 contains 15 residues. Germline CDR1 MGHDK, CDR2 SYGVNS. Trimming cost V 3 bases and J 2 bases, with 11 bases left between them. The CDR3 coding sequence is TGTGCCAGCAGTGACTCAGCGAGACCTGGAAACACCATATATTTT. Amino acid sequence: CASSDSARPGNTIYF.

The chain is built from TRBV29-1 and TRBJ2-5; D is unclear. Germline V gene data show CDR1 as SQVTM and CDR2 as ANQGSEA. This CDR3 spans 10 amino acids. CDR3 in amino acids: CISLPQTQYF. CDR3 sequence (DNA): TGCATCTCACTACCCCAGACCCAGTACTTC.

V usage is TRBV3-1 (or the pseudogene TRBV3-2) and J usage is TRBJ1-1; 7 positions agree with TRBD1. The CDR3 totals 16 residues. The germline gives CDR1 LGHDT, CDR2 YNNKEL (reference sequence). Trimming removed 0 bases from V and 2 bases from J; junction bases left unmatched: 6. The CDR3 sequence is CASSQDRRTGNTEAFF. The DNA for the CDR3 is TGTGCCAGCAGCCAAGATCGGAGGACAGGTAACACTGAAGCTTTCTTT.

This chain joins TRBV4-1 and TRBJ2-5; 9 bases are shared with TRBD1. Germline loops: CDR1 MGHRA, CDR2 YSYEKL. This CDR3 region has 16 residues. V gave up 0 bases and J gave up 5 bases; unmatched junction bases: 7. The CDR3 nucleotides read TGCGCCAGCAGCCAAGATCGGACAGGGGACGCGGAGACCCAGTACTTC. Its translation is CASSQDRTGDAETQYF.

The chain employs TRBV5-4 and TRBJ1-2; no clear D. Germline V CDR1 and CDR2: SGHNT, YYREEE (reference sequence). The CDR3 runs to 13 residues. The germline V and J ends were trimmed by 2 bases and 2 bases, with 7 bases remaining between them. As DNA, the CDR3 is TGTGCCAGCAGCTTTGGCGGAAACTATGGCTACACCTTC. This encodes CASSFGGNYGYTF.

The chain joins TRBV6-5 to TRBJ1-5; 7 positions match TRBD1. Trimming at V came to 5 bases and at J to 4 bases, leaving 8 bases not matched to a gene. Germline CDR1 reads MNHEY; CDR2 reads SVGAGI. CDR3 size: 15 residues. Here the CDR3 DNA reads TGTGCCAGCAGTCCGGGCCCCAGGGGGAATCAGCCCCAGCATTTT. Its protein product is CASSPGPRGNQPQHF.

This chain connects TRBV5-1 to TRBJ1-2; TRBD1 matches 9 bases. V lost 1 base to trimming and J lost 6 bases; unmatched junction nucleotides: 4. This CDR3 region has 14 residues. Germline assignment: CDR1 SGHRS and CDR2 YFSETQ. The CDR3 DNA sequence: TGCGCCAGCAGCTTGCGGACAGGGGCTCATGGCTACACCTTC. Translation gives CASSLRTGAHGYTF. Supplemented by reference TRBV5-1 and TRBJ1-2, the full variable domain reads KAGVTQTPRYLIKTRGQQVTLSCSPISGHRSVSWYQQTPGQGLQFLFEYFSETQRNKGNFPGRFSGRQFSNSRSEMNVSTLELGDSALYLCASSLRTGAHGYTFGSGTRLTVV.

This clone appeared once. The V and J genes are TRBV5-1 and TRBJ2-7, with 9 positions matching TRBD1. This CDR3 is built from 16 residues. The germline gives CDR1 SGHRS, CDR2 YFSETQ. The V segment lost 4 bases and the J segment 2 bases; nucleotides outside the gene matches: 10. DNA for the CDR3: TGCGCCAGCAGCGGAGGGACAGGGACAGAAGCCTACGAGCAGTACTTC. Translating it yields CASSGGTGTEAYEQYF. Variable domain in full (rest from reference TRBV5-1 and TRBJ2-7): KAGVTQTPRYLIKTRGQQVTLSCSPISGHRSVSWYQQTPGQGLQFLFEYFSETQRNKGNFPGRFSGRQFSNSRSEMNVSTLELGDSALYLCASSGGTGTEAYEQYFGPGTRLTVT.

This rearrangement joins TRBV24-1 to TRBJ1-6; 10 bases map to TRBD1. Germline CDR1 KGHDR, CDR2 SFDVKD. This CDR3 has 16 amino acids. Trimming cost V 9 bases and J 6 bases; bases outside gene matches: 10. The CDR3 region is CATDLTGGVFNSPLHF. In nucleotides, the CDR3 is TGTGCCACCGACCTGACAGGGGGCGTCTTTAATTCACCCCTCCACTTT.

V gene TRBV20-1 combines with J gene TRBJ2-5; 10 positions agree with TRBD2. V trimming: 3 bases; J trimming: 1 base; junction bases outside the gene matches: 5. The CDR3 has 15 residues. CDR1 and CDR2 (germline): DFQATT, SNEGSKA (reference sequence). The CDR3 sequence: CSASRSGRGQETQYF. The CDR3 bases are TGCAGTGCTAGTCGGAGCGGGAGGGGCCAAGAGACCCAGTACTTC.

The V and J genes are TRBV3-1 (or the pseudogene TRBV3-2) and TRBJ1-4, with D perhaps matching TRBD1 (6 bases). The V gene's germline CDR1 is LGHDT and CDR2 YNNKEL (reference sequence). The CDR3 is made up of 15 amino acids. Trimming took off 4 bases at V and 2 bases at J, with 11 bases between the two ends. The CDR3 region has the DNA TGTGCCAGCAGCCTTCGTACAGGGACTAATGAAAAACTGTTTTTT. Protein: CASSLRTGTNEKLFF.

The V call is TRBV7-9, the J call TRBJ2-1; 10 bases are a match to TRBD2. There are 19 residues in the CDR3. The junction had 9 bases not matched to a gene; V was cut back by 0 bases and J by 1 base. Per the germline V gene, CDR1 is SEHNR and CDR2 is FQNEAQ (reference sequence). The CDR3 spells CASSLAAQREGRSYNEQFF. As DNA, the CDR3 is TGTGCCAGCAGCTTAGCGGCACAGCGGGAGGGCCGTTCCTACAATGAGCAGTTCTTC.

The chain uses TRBV19 and TRBJ1-2, with TRBD1 as a possible D gene (6 bases). CDR3 size: 13 residues. V was cut by 5 bases and J by 8 bases, with 15 bases left in between. Germline CDR1 and CDR2: LNHDA and SQIVND (reference sequence). The CDR3 coding sequence is TGTGCCAGTAGTGCCACAGGGATGCGGGGCTACACCTTC. This sequence encodes CASSATGMRGYTF.

The chain is built from TRBV7-8 and TRBJ1-4; possible D gene TRBD1, 5 bases. This CDR3 contains 15 residues. V gave up 4 bases and J gave up 8 bases, with 17 bases separating them. Germline loops: CDR1 SGHVS, CDR2 FQNEAQ. This chain's CDR3 is CASSSNRGGLEKLFF. CDR3 sequence (DNA): TGTGCCAGCAGCTCCAACCGCGGGGGGTTGGAAAAACTGTTTTTT.

The chain recombines TRBV7-6 with TRBJ2-2; 10 bases are shared with TRBD2. Looked up from germline, CDR1 is SGHVS and CDR2 is FNYEAQ. V was clipped by 4 bases and J by 4 bases; unmatched bases: 6. This CDR3 spans 16 amino acids. The CDR3 DNA is TGTGCCAGCAGCTCCCTAGCGGGAGTGGGCACCGGGGAGCTGTTTTTT. It codes for CASSSLAGVGTGELFF.